This T cell receptor beta chain was recorded in a study of cytomegalovirus exposure and HLA in healthy donors. The overall study: The Caucasian-associated ancestry cluster contained about 80% of the approximately 410 genotyped donors.

Primers: 60 Vbeta forward and 13 Jbeta reverse. TCRdb's copy holds only in-frame clones and misses some; the assay was immunoSEQ multiplex PCR. The repertoire holds about 180,000 clones, approximately 80% seen once, with under 1.5% in the top ten. Study-level points and caveats: Follow-up analysis seemed to connect common viral pathogens with several of the most significant clusters identified. The study listed roughly 160 cytomegalovirus-associated TCR beta chains.

Concerning this clone: The antigen is not known.

V was cut by 4 bases and J by 0 bases, with 13 bases left in between. Germline loops: CDR1 MGHDK, CDR2 SYGVNS. This CDR3 is built from 16 residues. Healthy donors of bone marrow made up the group. The receptor's source is a girl aged 2 to 10 in good health and CMV-seropositive. The gene calls are TRBV25-1 and TRBJ1-5; TRBD1 might be the D (5 bases). What was sequenced was PBMCs. Here the CDR3 reads CASSGNGGDSNQPQHF. As DNA, the CDR3 is TGTGCCAGCAGTGGAAACGGGGGTGATAGCAATCAGCCCCAGCATTTT.